The 27 T cell receptor beta chains below come from one sample, sequenced in a study of cytomegalovirus exposure and HLA in healthy donors. Researchers ran the PCR with 60 Vbeta and 13 Jbeta primers. Sequencing used immunoSEQ multiplex PCR; TCRdb keeps in-frame clones, though not all of them. The table lists about 190,000 clones, more than 65% of them singletons. Sample: PBMCs. Receptor source: a woman in her twenties or thirties in good health and CMV-seropositive.

V usage is TRBV6-6 and J usage is TRBJ2-1; D may be TRBD2 (5 bases). Germline-derived CDR1 and CDR2 are MNHNY and SVGAGI (reference sequence). Trimming stripped 7 bases from V and 7 bases from J, with 11 bases between. CDR3 size: 12 residues. Here the CDR3 reads CASNRGLNEQFF. CDR3 DNA: TGTGCCAGCAATCGGGGATTAAATGAGCAGTTCTTC.

This sequence joins TRBV4-1 and TRBJ2-3; tentatively, D is TRBD2 (6 bases). Per germline, CDR1 MGHRA and CDR2 YSYEKL. The CDR3 sequence is 16 residues long. V lost 5 bases to trimming and J lost 5 bases, with 20 bases between them. The CDR3 spells CASSSKGLLGGDTQYF. CDR3 nucleotide sequence: TGCGCCAGCAGCTCAAAGGGCTTACTCGGGGGAGATACGCAGTATTTT.

A single count supports this clone. This rearrangement joins TRBV29-1 to TRBJ2-3; D perhaps matches TRBD1 (6 bases). Per the germline V gene, CDR1 is SQVTM and CDR2 is ANQGSEA. The CDR3 extends over 12 amino acids. Trimming shortened V by 3 bases and J by 6 bases, and 10 bases separated the two germline ends. CDR3 loop: CSVDLGADTQYF. CDR3 DNA sequence: TGCAGCGTTGACTTGGGGGCCGATACGCAGTATTTT.

CDR3 sequence (DNA): TGCGCCAGCAGCTTGGGAATGGGGACAGGGTCTGGAAACACCATATATTTT. It translates to CASSLGMGTGSGNTIYF. V gene TRBV5-1 combines with J gene TRBJ1-3, with 9 bases fitting TRBD1. CDR1 and CDR2 (germline): SGHRS, YFSETQ. This CDR3 spans 17 amino acids. V trimming: 0 bases; J trimming: 1 base; junction bases outside the gene matches: 5.

The chain uses TRBV7-9 and TRBJ2-7; 7 nucleotides agree with TRBD1. Germline V gene sequence: CDR1 SEHNR, CDR2 FQNEAQ (reference sequence). The CDR3 extends over 16 amino acids. The V gene end was trimmed by 6 bases and the J gene end by 3 bases; junction bases not matched to a gene: 14. The CDR3 region has the DNA TGTGCCAGCAGATCGTCGAGGGGGCCCGTTGTCTACGAGCAGTACTTC. Translated, it gives CASRSSRGPVVYEQYF.

V usage is TRBV2 and J usage is TRBJ2-1; D not resolved. CDR1 and CDR2 from the germline V gene are SNHLY and FYNNEI. The CDR3 has 13 amino acids. V was cut by 10 bases and J by 3 bases, with 13 bases left in between. In nucleotides, the CDR3 is TGTGCCAACGTGGCCCCGAACTACAATGAGCAGTTCTTC. It encodes CANVAPNYNEQFF.

V and J are TRBV6-1 and TRBJ2-7; 12 nucleotides line up with TRBD2. The V segment lost 8 bases and the J segment 2 bases; nucleotides outside the gene matches: 4. The CDR3 sequence is 14 residues long. The germline V gene has CDR1 MNHNS and CDR2 SASEGT. This CDR3 is CASELAGGAYEQYF. CDR3 bases: TGTGCCAGCGAACTAGCGGGAGGCGCCTACGAGCAGTACTTC.

In its sample, this clone was seen a few times. The chain couples TRBV7-9 to TRBJ1-1; maybe TRBD1 (6 bases). Germline V gene sequence: CDR1 SEHNR, CDR2 FQNEAQ (reference sequence). V lost 5 bases and J 5 bases, leaving 12 bases between the germline ends. This CDR3 contains 13 residues. The CDR3 spells CASSTNRVTEAFF. The CDR3 DNA sequence: TGTGCCAGCAGCACTAACAGGGTGACTGAAGCTTTCTTT.

The chain is built from TRBV7-9 and TRBJ1-2, with D tentatively TRBD1 (6 bases). From germline, CDR1 is SEHNR and CDR2 FQNEAQ (reference sequence). The V end was cut by 4 bases, the J end by 3 bases, with 21 bases between. This CDR3 has 17 residues. Here the CDR3 reads CASSSQNRVGQDYGYTF. In nucleotides, the CDR3 is TGTGCCAGCAGCTCGCAAAACAGGGTCGGTCAGGACTATGGCTACACCTTC.

V is TRBV5-4 and J is TRBJ2-5; 8 nucleotides match TRBD1. This CDR3 spans 13 amino acids. Trimming took 3 bases from V and 5 from J; bases not matched to a gene: 3. CDR1 is SGHNT and CDR2 is YYREEE in the germline V gene (reference sequence). The CDR3 coding sequence is TGTGCCAGCAGCTCGGACAGGGTTGAGACCCAGTACTTC. It yields the protein CASSSDRVETQYF.

The V call is TRBV7-2, the J call TRBJ1-4, with 7 bases matching TRBD1. Germline assignment: CDR1 SGHTA and CDR2 FQGNSA. The trim removed 1 base at V and 0 bases at J, leaving 2 bases unmatched. CDR3 length: 16 residues. The CDR3 here is CASSLVTGTTNEKLFF. The CDR3 coding sequence is TGTGCCAGCAGCTTAGTGACAGGGACAACTAATGAAAAACTGTTTTTT.

This rearrangement joins TRBV27 to TRBJ1-5; 9 nucleotides agree with TRBD1. V trimming: 4 bases; J trimming: 2 bases; junction bases outside the gene matches: 3. The CDR3 extends over 15 amino acids. Germline CDR1 MNHEY, CDR2 SMNVEV (reference sequence). This chain's CDR3 is CASSSGQGGNQPQHF. The DNA of the CDR3 is TGTGCCAGCAGTTCGGGACAGGGAGGCAATCAGCCCCAGCATTTT.

This chain connects TRBV7-9 to TRBJ1-5, with D perhaps TRBD1 (5 bases). The CDR3 extends over 17 amino acids. V was trimmed by 8 bases and J by 5 bases, leaving 25 bases between them. Germline-derived CDR1 and CDR2 are SEHNR and FQNEAQ (reference sequence). CDR3 nucleotide sequence: TGTGCCAGCGGGAGGGGAGAGGGACGACGGAGGGATCAGCCCCAGCATTTT. Its translation is CASGRGEGRRRDQPQHF. Supplemented by reference TRBV7-9 and TRBJ1-5, the full variable domain reads DTGVSQNPRHKITKRGQNVTFRCDPISEHNRLYWYRQTLGQGPEFLTYFQNEAQLEKSRLLSDRFSAERPKGSFSTLEIQRTEQGDSAMYLCASGRGEGRRRDQPQHFGDGTRLSIL.

The chain employs TRBV9 and TRBJ2-7, with 8 bases identical to TRBD2. The CDR3 consists of 16 residues. Trimming cost V 0 bases and J 2 bases; bases outside gene matches: 7. The germline gives CDR1 SGDLS, CDR2 YYNGEE. CDR3 coding DNA: TGTGCCAGCAGCGTAGAATGGAGCGGGAGCGCCTACGAGCAGTACTTC. Residues: CASSVEWSGSAYEQYF.

The J gene is TRBJ1-5, the V gene TRBV5-6; 7 bases match TRBD1. With V trimmed by 3 bases and J by 3 bases, 3 bases remained unmatched. CDR1 SGHDT and CDR2 YYEEEE come from the germline V gene. The CDR3 extends over 14 amino acids. CDR3 sequence: CASSWGQSNQPQHF. CDR3 coding DNA: TGTGCCAGCAGCTGGGGACAGTCCAATCAGCCCCAGCATTTT.

This chain uses TRBV5-1 with TRBJ2-3; TRBD2 matches at 10 bases. V shed 4 bases and J 1 base; nucleotides not matched to a gene: 3. The germline V gene encodes CDR1 SGHRS and CDR2 YFSETQ. This CDR3 comprises 15 residues. CDR3 sequence: CASSPGTSGTDTQYF. CDR3 nucleotides: TGCGCCAGCAGCCCCGGGACTAGCGGCACAGATACGCAGTATTTT.

V and J are TRBV28 and TRBJ1-5, with D possibly being TRBD1 (5 bases). V lost 1 base to trimming and J lost 7 bases, with 14 bases between them. Germline CDR1 and CDR2: MDHEN and SYDVKM. The CDR3 has 15 amino acids. The CDR3 DNA reads as TGTGCCAGCAGTTTATATCTAGGGGTAATGCAGCCCCAGCATTTT. Translation: CASSLYLGVMQPQHF. The entire variable domain, with the rest obtained from reference TRBV28 and TRBJ1-5, is as follows: DVKVTQSSRYLVKRTGEKVFLECVQDMDHENMFWYRQDPGLGLRLIYFSYDVKMKEKGDIPEGYSVSREKKERFSLILESASTNQTSMYLCASSLYLGVMQPQHFGDGTRLSIL.

This clone was seen more than once but under ten times. The chain uses TRBV27 and TRBJ2-3, with no clear D. The V end lost 3 bases, the J end lost 1 base, and 11 bases lay between the germline ends. CDR3 length: 15 residues. Per the germline V gene, CDR1 is MNHEY and CDR2 is SMNVEV (reference sequence). The CDR3 DNA is TGTGCCAGCAGTTTCCTGGGCAGGCGCACAGATACGCAGTATTTT. Its translation: CASSFLGRRTDTQYF.

The chain joins TRBV4-3 to TRBJ1-2; TRBD1 is a possible D gene (5 bases). The CDR3 has 15 amino acids. The germline V gene encodes CDR1 LGHNA and CDR2 YSLEER. Trimming shortened V by 0 bases and J by 0 bases, and 8 bases separated the two germline ends. The CDR3 nucleotides are TGCGCCAGCAGCCAAGAGACAGCATCTAACTATGGCTACACCTTC. This encodes CASSQETASNYGYTF.

J is TRBJ2-3 and V is TRBV7-9; D gene ambiguous. The CDR3 runs to 12 residues. The V and J ends lost 2 bases and 6 bases respectively, with 6 bases between them. Per germline, CDR1 SEHNR and CDR2 FQNEAQ (reference sequence). CDR3 protein: CASSLYGDTQYF. Written as DNA, the CDR3 is TGTGCCAGCAGCTTATACGGGGATACGCAGTATTTT.

This rearrangement joins TRBV19 to TRBJ2-5; D uncertain. Looked up from germline, CDR1 is LNHDA and CDR2 is SQIVND (reference sequence). The CDR3 is 13 residues long. The V end lost 7 bases, the J end lost 1 base, and 10 bases lay between the germline ends. The CDR3 protein is CASKNSGQETQYF. CDR3 bases: TGTGCCAGTAAAAACAGTGGCCAAGAGACCCAGTACTTC.

The chain recombines TRBV10-3 with TRBJ2-1; tentative D call: TRBD2 (5 bases). V shed 10 bases and J shed 8 bases, with 18 bases lying between them. Germline CDR1 ENHRY, CDR2 SYGVKD. This CDR3 has 13 residues. The CDR3 reads CATEGSSGHEQFF. The DNA of the CDR3 is TGTGCCACAGAGGGAAGTTCAGGCCATGAGCAGTTCTTC.

The chain joins TRBV4-3 to TRBJ1-2; maybe TRBD1 (5 bases). The CDR3 length is 14 residues. The germline gives CDR1 LGHNA, CDR2 YSLEER. Trimming took 2 bases from V and 5 from J, leaving 12 bases between them. The DNA of the CDR3 is TGCGCCAGCAGCCAAATACTCGGGGGATATGGCTACACCTTC. Amino acid sequence: CASSQILGGYGYTF.

CDR3 region: CASTASGTGTYEQYF. As DNA, the CDR3 is TGTGCCAGTACCGCGTCCGGGACAGGGACCTACGAGCAGTACTTC. The gene calls are TRBV19 and TRBJ2-7, with TRBD1 identical over 9 bases. J was trimmed by 2 bases and V by 7 bases; bases with no gene match: 9. CDR1 and CDR2 from the germline V gene are LNHDA and SQIVND (reference sequence). This CDR3 comprises 15 residues.

The chain links TRBV7-9 to TRBJ1-5, with TRBD1 matching over 7 bases. Germline CDR1 SEHNR, CDR2 FQNEAQ (reference sequence). The ends lost 5 bases at V and 6 bases at J; junction bases unmatched: 7. The CDR3 loop spans 14 amino acids. CDR3 sequence reads: CASSPVQGVQPQHF. CDR3 DNA sequence: TGTGCCAGCAGCCCGGTCCAGGGGGTTCAGCCCCAGCATTTT.

The chain is built from TRBV28 and TRBJ1-5, with no clear D. The V and J ends lost 10 bases and 3 bases respectively, with 16 bases between them. This CDR3 region has 14 residues. CDR1 MDHEN and CDR2 SYDVKM come from the germline V gene. CDR3 amino acids: CATTLQVPNQPQHF. The DNA of the CDR3 is TGTGCCACCACGCTGCAGGTTCCCAATCAGCCCCAGCATTTT.

The gene calls are TRBV9 and TRBJ1-5; D may be TRBD1 (5 bases). The CDR3 runs 14 residues. V was pared by 1 base and J by 8 bases, with 13 bases between. Germline V gene lookup returns CDR1 SGDLS and CDR2 YYNGEE. The CDR3 protein is CASSVSGVGEPQHF. In DNA form, the CDR3 reads TGTGCCAGCAGCGTATCGGGGGTCGGGGAGCCCCAGCATTTT. Full variable domain (missing parts from reference TRBV9 and TRBJ1-5): DSGVTQTPKHLITATGQRVTLRCSPRSGDLSVYWYQQSLDQGLQFLIQYYNGEERAKGNILERFSAQQFPDLHSELNLSSLELGDSALYFCASSVSGVGEPQHFGDGTRLSIL.